These T cell receptor beta chains were read from a single sample in a study of CD8 T cells in Susac syndrome. TCRdb called the immunoSEQ multiplex PCR reads again in MiXCR, with one record for every CDR3 protein. The table shows just under 150,000 distinct CDR3 sequences, with around 94% occurring only once. The sample taken for sequencing was CD4+ T cells from PBMCs. The source is a human donor in good health. The CDR3 runs from the conserved cysteine through the conserved F or W. A D gene is named only where the DNA matches it firmly. Part of the rows lack a size; the others show once, few, many or a class for expanded clones.

len: 15; v_gene: TRBV6-6; abundance: .; j_gene: TRBJ2-2; d_gene: .; CDR3nt: TGTGCCAGCAGTTACTCGGGGGCAGTGACCGGGGAGCTGTTTTTT; CDR3aa: CASSYSGAVTGELFF
len: 15; v_gene: TRBV2; abundance: .; j_gene: TRBJ1-2; d_gene: .; CDR3nt: TGTGCCAGCAGTGAAATCAGAGGAGGGGGCTATGGCTACACCTTC; CDR3aa: CASSEIRGGGYGYTF
len: 15; v_gene: TRBV7-2; abundance: .; j_gene: TRBJ2-7; d_gene: .; CDR3nt: TGTGCCAGCAGCTTGAACCCCACTTACTCCTACGAGCAGTACTTC; CDR3aa: CASSLNPTYSYEQYF
len: 14; v_gene: TRBV10-3; abundance: .; j_gene: TRBJ2-2; d_gene: .; CDR3nt: TGTGCCGTCAGACAGCGGCCGAACACCGGGGAGCTGTTTTTT; CDR3aa: CAVRQRPNTGELFF
len: 13; v_gene: TRBV29-1; abundance: .; j_gene: TRBJ2-5; d_gene: TRBD1; CDR3nt: TGCAGCGTTGAATCGGCAGGGGGCGAGACCCAGTACTTC; CDR3aa: CSVESAGGETQYF
len: 13; v_gene: TRBV29-1; abundance: .; j_gene: TRBJ2-2; d_gene: .; CDR3nt: TGCAGCACCCAAGGGTGGGGGGCCGGGGAGCTGTTTTTT; CDR3aa: CSTQGWGAGELFF
len: 14; v_gene: TRBV7-6; abundance: .; j_gene: TRBJ2-7; d_gene: .; CDR3nt: TGTGCCAGCAGGCAACAAGGGCCCAACTACGAGCAGTACTTC; CDR3aa: CASRQQGPNYEQYF
len: 16; v_gene: TRBV24-1; abundance: .; j_gene: TRBJ1-2; d_gene: .; CDR3nt: TGTGCCACCAGTGATTTTAGTCAGGGTAGCGGCTATGGCTACACCTTC; CDR3aa: CATSDFSQGSGYGYTF
len: 12; v_gene: TRBV27; abundance: .; j_gene: TRBJ2-1; d_gene: .; CDR3nt: TGTGCCAGCAGATCAGGGATTAATGAGCAGTTCTTC; CDR3aa: CASRSGINEQFF
len: 12; v_gene: TRBV20-1; abundance: .; j_gene: TRBJ1-2; d_gene: .; CDR3nt: TGCAGGGCGTCGGGCCAATTAGGGGGCTACACCTTC; CDR3aa: CRASGQLGGYTF
len: 15; v_gene: TRBV9; abundance: .; j_gene: TRBJ2-7; d_gene: .; CDR3nt: TGTGCCAGCAGCGTAGGGAGCAGGGGCCCCTACGAGCAGTACTTC; CDR3aa: CASSVGSRGPYEQYF
len: 13; v_gene: TRBV3-1; abundance: once; j_gene: TRBJ2-3; d_gene: .; CDR3nt: TGTGCCAGCAGCCAAGAAGGGCCAGATACGCAGTATTTT; CDR3aa: CASSQEGPDTQYF
len: 15; v_gene: TRBV5-4; abundance: once; j_gene: TRBJ1-3; d_gene: .; CDR3nt: TGTGCCAGCAGCCCTAGGGCGGAAACTGGAAACACCATATATTTT; CDR3aa: CASSPRAETGNTIYF
len: 12; v_gene: TRBV28; abundance: .; j_gene: TRBJ2-7; d_gene: .; CDR3nt: TGTGCCAGCCACACAGGGTCCTACGAGCAGTACTTC; CDR3aa: CASHTGSYEQYF
len: 15; v_gene: TRBV27; abundance: once; j_gene: TRBJ1-2; d_gene: TRBD1; CDR3nt: TGTGCCAGCAGTTTGAGGACAGGCGCTAACTATGGCTACACCTTC; CDR3aa: CASSLRTGANYGYTF
len: 13; v_gene: TRBV5-1; abundance: .; j_gene: TRBJ2-5; d_gene: TRBD1; CDR3nt: TGCGCCAGCAGCTTAGGGGGCAGCAGGACCCAGTACTTC; CDR3aa: CASSLGGSRTQYF
len: 13; v_gene: TRBV25-1; abundance: once; j_gene: TRBJ2-6; d_gene: .; CDR3nt: TGTGCCAGCAGTGAATATGGGGCCAACGTCCTGACTTTC; CDR3aa: CASSEYGANVLTF
len: 14; v_gene: TRBV3-1; abundance: few; j_gene: TRBJ2-7; d_gene: .; CDR3nt: TGTGCCAGCAGCTTGATGGGGACGTCCTACGAGCAGTACTTC; CDR3aa: CASSLMGTSYEQYF
len: 14; v_gene: TRBV18; abundance: .; j_gene: TRBJ2-5; d_gene: .; CDR3nt: TGTGCCAGCTCCCCCGGGACGCAGCAAGAGACCCAGTACTTC; CDR3aa: CASSPGTQQETQYF
len: 14; v_gene: TRBV20-1; abundance: .; j_gene: TRBJ1-4; d_gene: TRBD1; CDR3nt: TGCAGTGCTCGGCGCAGGGGGTACGATGAAAAACTGTTTTTT; CDR3aa: CSARRRGYDEKLFF
len: 12; v_gene: TRBV5-4; abundance: .; j_gene: TRBJ2-5; d_gene: .; CDR3nt: TGTGCCAGCAGACATCCTGGAGAGACCCAGTACTTC; CDR3aa: CASRHPGETQYF
len: 13; v_gene: TRBV2; abundance: .; j_gene: TRBJ1-2; d_gene: TRBD1; CDR3nt: TGTGCCAGCAGCGAGACCCTGGGACAGGACTACACCTTC; CDR3aa: CASSETLGQDYTF
len: 13; v_gene: TRBV5-1; abundance: .; j_gene: TRBJ1-1; d_gene: .; CDR3nt: TGCGCCAGCAGCCTGGATAGGACGGCTAACTCTCTCTTT; CDR3aa: CASSLDRTANSLF
len: 17; v_gene: TRBV5-4; abundance: .; j_gene: TRBJ2-1; d_gene: TRBD2; CDR3nt: TGTGCCAGCAGCACGGGACTAGCGGCGAGCTCCTACAATGAGCAGTTCTTC; CDR3aa: CASSTGLAASSYNEQFF
len: 15; v_gene: TRBV5-1; abundance: .; j_gene: TRBJ1-1; d_gene: .; CDR3nt: TGCGCCAGCAGCTTGGGTGGCAGGGCAAACACTGAAGCTTTCTTT; CDR3aa: CASSLGGRANTEAFF